A selection of T cell receptor beta chains follows, all from one sample in a study of beta chain features in type 1 diabetes. The table came from immunoSEQ multiplex PCR; TCRdb's copy has only in-frame clones and leaves some out. The sample holds some 900,000 clones, roughly 15% seen once. Sequencing used naive CD4+ T cells from blood. The receptors were gathered from a woman between 18 and 30 years old in good health. CDR3s include the opening cysteine and the closing phenylalanine or tryptophan. Fields, in order: clone size, J gene, V gene, D gene, CDR3 DNA, CDR3 protein. D genes are given only for firm matches. Some rows have no size entry. The others give once, few or many, or a class for an expanded clone.

>.|TRBJ2-1|TRBV9|.
TGTGCCAGCAGCGTAGTGGGGGTCGCCCTGCCCAATGAGCAGTTCTTC
CASSVVGVALPNEQFF
>.|TRBJ1-4|TRBV4-2|.
TGTGCCAGCAGCCGTATTACACGGGAAAAACTGTTTTTT
CASSRITREKLFF
>.|TRBJ2-1|TRBV4-2|.
TGTGCCAGCAGCCAAGCCGACCGTTACAATGAGCAGTTCTTC
CASSQADRYNEQFF
>.|TRBJ2-7|TRBV6-4|TRBD2
TGTGCCAGCAGCGCAACTAGCGGGGGGAACTACGAGCAGTACTTC
CASSATSGGNYEQYF
>few|TRBJ2-7|TRBV7-8|TRBD1
TGTGCCAGCAGCTTCGACAGGGGGCGTTCCTACGAGCAGTACTTC
CASSFDRGRSYEQYF
>.|TRBJ2-1|TRBV5-4|TRBD2
TGTGCCAGCAGCCACCCCACCCCGGGACTAGCGGGAGGGAATTACAATGAGCAGTTCTTC
CASSHPTPGLAGGNYNEQFF
>few|TRBJ2-1|TRBV19|TRBD1
TGTGCCAGTAGCTGGGACAGCTCCTACAATGAGCAGTTCTTC
CASSWDSSYNEQFF
>.|TRBJ2-6|TRBV19|.
TGTGCCAGTAGTAGGCAACCCTGGCAGAGCTCTGGGGCCAACGTCCTGACTTTC
CASSRQPWQSSGANVLTF
>.|TRBJ2-3|TRBV11-2|TRBD1
TGTGCCAGCAGCTTACGGGACAGGGGGCAAGATACGCAGTATTTT
CASSLRDRGQDTQYF
>few|TRBJ1-1|TRBV2|.
TGTGCCAGCAGTTCGGAAGGGGGCACTGAAGCTTTCTTT
CASSSEGGTEAFF
>.|TRBJ2-2|TRBV27|.
TGTGCCAGCAGTAAACACAGGGCGGAGCTGTTTTTT
CASSKHRAELFF
>.|TRBJ2-3|TRBV28|TRBD2
TGTGCCAGCACGCGGCTAGCGGGAGGGATAGATACGCAGTATTTT
CASTRLAGGIDTQYF